These T cell receptor beta chains were read from a single sample in a study of blood T cell repertoires in COVID-19. The table came from immunoSEQ multiplex PCR; TCRdb's copy has only in-frame clones and leaves some out. This sample carries approximately 140,000 clones, about 88% of them seen once, and the ten largest clones take about 2.5%. The specimen sequenced was peripheral blood. Receptors were obtained from a human donor with COVID-19, enrolled during active disease. The donor label of this sample is uncertain. Each CDR3 is given with its conserved first and last residue. Each record gives: V gene, clone size, J gene, D gene, CDR3 protein, CDR3 DNA. The D gene is left open where the match is weak. The size field is filled for only some rows; it gives once, few, many or a size class.

TRBV7-9,NA,TRBJ1-2,TRBD1,CASSPSPGTGTFYGYTF,TGTGCCAGCAGCCCCAGCCCAGGGACAGGGACCTTTTATGGCTACACCTTC
TRBV7-2,NA,TRBJ1-2,NA,CASSPQSRNYGYTF,TGTGCCAGCAGCCCTCAGTCCCGAAACTATGGCTACACCTTC
TRBV18,few,TRBJ2-2,TRBD1,CASSGTGDVGELFF,TGTGCCAGCTCCGGGACAGGGGATGTCGGGGAGCTGTTTTTT
TRBV11-2,NA,TRBJ2-7,TRBD2,CASSLIASGGSYEQYF,TGTGCCAGCAGCCTGATTGCTAGCGGGGGCTCCTACGAGCAGTACTTC
TRBV4-2,NA,TRBJ2-7,NA,CASSQERRQQYF,TGTGCCAGCAGCCAAGAACGGAGACAGCAGTACTTC
TRBV14,few,TRBJ1-1,NA,CASSQDGSAEAFF,TGTGCCAGCAGCCAAGATGGCAGCGCTGAAGCTTTCTTT
TRBV10-2,once,TRBJ2-5,TRBD2,CASSATSGGAGSQETQYF,TGCGCCAGCAGTGCGACTAGCGGGGGGGCAGGGTCCCAAGAGACCCAGTACTTC
TRBV4-1,NA,TRBJ1-1,NA,CASSPGMARGTEAFF,TGCGCCAGCAGCCCAGGAATGGCCAGGGGCACTGAAGCTTTCTTT
TRBV5-4,NA,TRBJ2-5,NA,CASSPGLQQETQYF,TGTGCCAGCAGCCCGGGACTGCAACAAGAGACCCAGTACTTC
TRBV5-1,NA,TRBJ1-1,NA,CASSYTRWSAEGNTEAFF,TGCGCCAGCAGCTACACTCGCTGGAGCGCCGAGGGAAACACTGAAGCTTTCTTT
TRBV24-1,NA,TRBJ2-7,NA,CATSDSGSSGDEQYF,TGTGCCACCAGTGATAGCGGTTCTTCCGGCGACGAGCAGTACTTC
TRBV28,few,TRBJ1-1,TRBD1,CASSYQGAEAFF,TGTGCCAGCAGTTACCAGGGGGCCGAAGCTTTCTTT
TRBV5-1,NA,TRBJ2-5,TRBD1,CASSPGTGTQETQYF,TGCGCCAGCAGCCCCGGGACAGGGACCCAAGAGACCCAGTACTTC
TRBV5-6,NA,TRBJ2-3,NA,CASSFIRGVRATDTQYF,TGTGCCAGCAGCTTCATCAGGGGGGTAAGGGCCACAGATACGCAGTATTTT
TRBV5-4,NA,TRBJ1-2,NA,CASSPRGPGDYGYTF,TGTGCCAGCAGCCCGCGGGGGCCGGGGGACTATGGCTACACCTTC
TRBV28,NA,TRBJ2-5,NA,CASSFGQGIQETQYF,TGTGCCAGCAGTTTCGGGCAGGGGATACAAGAGACCCAGTACTTC
TRBV19,NA,TRBJ2-7,TRBD1,CASSLGDRDYEQYF,TGTGCCAGTAGCTTAGGAGACAGGGACTACGAGCAGTACTTC
TRBV3-1/TRBV3-2,NA,TRBJ2-5,NA,CASSQDTGGGETQYF,TGTGCCAGCAGCCAAGATACGGGGGGCGGGGAGACCCAGTACTTC
TRBV11-1,once,TRBJ2-1,TRBD2,CASSRGLAGLVLQFF,TGTGCCAGCAGCCGCGGACTAGCGGGGCTCGTCCTTCAGTTCTTC
TRBV16,NA,TRBJ2-5,NA,CASSQLQDQETQYF,TGTGCCAGCAGCCAATTACAGGACCAAGAGACCCAGTACTTC
TRBV6-5,NA,TRBJ2-1,NA,CASSPSGNEQFF,TGTGCCAGCAGCCCCTCGGGCAATGAGCAGTTCTTC
TRBV5-1,NA,TRBJ2-7,NA,CASSWAARTNEQYF,TGCGCCAGCAGTTGGGCGGCGAGGACTAACGAGCAGTACTTC
TRBV5-1,NA,TRBJ1-2,NA,CASSLPSNYGYTF,TGCGCCAGCAGCTTGCCAAGCAACTATGGCTACACCTTC
TRBV6-5,NA,TRBJ2-7,TRBD1,CASSRGTVSYEQYF,TGTGCCAGCAGTCGAGGGACAGTCTCCTACGAGCAGTACTTC
TRBV28,NA,TRBJ1-1,NA,CASNRQASRTEAFF,TGTGCCAGCAATAGACAGGCTTCAAGGACTGAAGCTTTCTTT
TRBV7-6,NA,TRBJ2-1,TRBD1,CASSFGQGYNNEQFF,TGTGCCAGCAGCTTTGGACAGGGGTATAACAATGAGCAGTTCTTC
TRBV7-6,NA,TRBJ1-2,NA,CASSLEPGVYGYTF,TGTGCCAGCAGCTTAGAACCGGGAGTCTATGGCTACACCTTC
TRBV15,NA,TRBJ1-4,NA,CATSRQGRLYEKLFF,TGTGCCACCAGCAGACAGGGTCGTCTTTACGAAAAACTGTTTTTT
TRBV19,NA,TRBJ1-4,NA,CASSILQGYREKLFF,TGTGCCAGTAGTATCCTTCAGGGGTATCGCGAAAAACTGTTTTTT
TRBV5-3,NA,TRBJ1-1,NA,CARSSGGNTEAFF,TGTGCCAGAAGCTCCGGAGGGAACACTGAAGCTTTCTTT
TRBV25-1,NA,TRBJ2-2,NA,CASSERSQNTGELFF,TGTGCCAGCAGTGAACGGTCCCAGAACACCGGGGAGCTGTTTTTT
TRBV5-1,NA,TRBJ1-2,NA,CASSLEGGVNYGYTF,TGCGCCAGCAGCTTGGAAGGGGGGGTTAACTATGGCTACACCTTC
TRBV5-5,NA,TRBJ1-2,NA,CASSFSLTSYTF,TGTGCCAGCAGCTTTTCGCTCACTAGCTACACCTTC
TRBV6-5,NA,TRBJ2-3,NA,CASSLRGSEADTQYF,TGTGCCAGCAGTCTCCGGGGTAGCGAGGCGGATACGCAGTATTTT
TRBV9,NA,TRBJ2-1,TRBD2,CASSAGTNNEQFF,TGTGCCAGCAGCGCCGGGACTAACAATGAGCAGTTCTTC
TRBV7-9,NA,TRBJ2-1,TRBD2,CASSLALAGGHYNEQFF,TGTGCCAGCAGCTTAGCCTTAGCGGGGGGGCATTACAATGAGCAGTTCTTC
TRBV6-1,NA,TRBJ1-2,NA,CASSEAPGARGYTF,TGTGCCAGCAGTGAAGCACCAGGGGCCAGAGGCTACACCTTC
TRBV13,NA,TRBJ1-4,NA,CASSQGSLNEKLFF,TGTGCCAGCAGCCAAGGTAGCCTAAATGAAAAACTGTTTTTT
TRBV7-6,NA,TRBJ2-3,TRBD2,CASSPASGRLDTQYF,TGTGCCAGCAGCCCTGCTAGCGGGAGATTAGATACGCAGTATTTT
TRBV3-1/TRBV3-2,NA,TRBJ1-2,TRBD1,CASSQDWTGYGYTF,TGTGCCAGCAGCCAAGATTGGACAGGGTATGGCTACACCTTC
TRBV5-1,NA,TRBJ2-7,TRBD2,CASSLGDYPRQYF,TGCGCCAGCAGCTTGGGGGACTACCCGCGGCAGTACTTC
TRBV24-1,NA,TRBJ2-1,NA,CAPELPSNEQFF,TGTGCCCCCGAGCTCCCTTCAAATGAGCAGTTCTTC
TRBV2,NA,TRBJ2-6,NA,CAFGDAGANVLTF,TGTGCCTTCGGCGACGCAGGAGCCAACGTCCTGACTTTC
TRBV11-2,NA,TRBJ2-3,NA,CASSTAGADTQYF,TGTGCCAGCAGCACGGCCGGAGCAGATACGCAGTATTTT
TRBV6-5,NA,TRBJ2-3,NA,CASSYRPGVSTDTQYF,TGTGCCAGCAGTTACCGGCCCGGGGTTAGCACAGATACGCAGTATTTT
TRBV5-1,NA,TRBJ2-7,TRBD2,CASSPSSGASYEQYF,TGCGCCAGCAGCCCCTCCAGCGGGGCCTCCTACGAGCAGTACTTC
TRBV18,NA,TRBJ2-7,NA,CASSPGPETGNYEQYF,TGTGCCAGCTCACCTGGACCGGAGACAGGCAACTACGAGCAGTACTTC
TRBV5-1,NA,TRBJ2-3,TRBD1,CASRDRGLEDTQYF,TGCGCCAGCCGGGACAGGGGGCTTGAAGATACGCAGTATTTT
TRBV5-1,NA,TRBJ2-1,TRBD1,CASSPPLTGVNEQFF,TGCGCCAGCAGCCCCCCCTTGACAGGGGTAAATGAGCAGTTCTTC
TRBV3-1/TRBV3-2,NA,TRBJ2-1,NA,CASSQGYHRSSYNEQFF,TGTGCCAGCAGCCAAGGGTACCACAGAAGCTCCTACAATGAGCAGTTCTTC
TRBV19,NA,TRBJ2-3,NA,CASSLGTGVDGTDTQYF,TGTGCCAGTAGTTTGGGGACTGGGGTTGATGGCACAGATACGCAGTATTTT
TRBV15,NA,TRBJ2-1,TRBD2,CATSTLAAYNEQFF,TGTGCCACCAGCACCCTAGCGGCCTACAATGAGCAGTTCTTC
TRBV10-3,NA,TRBJ1-2,TRBD1,CAISESQGNYGYTF,TGTGCCATCAGTGAGTCACAGGGGAACTATGGCTACACCTTC
TRBV5-1,NA,TRBJ1-1,TRBD1,CASSTRTGMNTEAFF,TGCGCCAGCAGCACCCGGACAGGTATGAACACTGAAGCTTTCTTT
TRBV3-1/TRBV3-2,NA,TRBJ1-2,NA,CASSQGFQGLTYGYTF,TGTGCCAGCAGTCAAGGGTTTCAGGGGCTCACCTATGGCTACACCTTC
TRBV5-1,NA,TRBJ2-3,NA,CASSLVRNPSTDTQYF,TGCGCCAGCAGCTTAGTGCGGAACCCTAGCACAGATACGCAGTATTTT
TRBV5-4,NA,TRBJ1-1,NA,CASTTGRGVGNTEAFF,TGTGCCAGCACCACAGGACGGGGGGTGGGGAACACTGAAGCTTTCTTT
TRBV11-3,NA,TRBJ2-1,NA,CASSLRDMGSAQFF,TGTGCCAGCAGCCTCCGGGACATGGGAAGTGCGCAGTTCTTC
TRBV18,NA,TRBJ2-6,NA,CASSPFGTLVSGANVLTF,TGTGCCAGCTCACCCTTCGGGACACTAGTCTCTGGGGCCAACGTCCTGACTTTC